What follows are 21 T cell receptor beta chains derived from one specimen sequenced in a study of blood T cells in healthy people across ages. For the second PCR, which ran for 7 to 11 cycles, a sample-barcoded 5' primer and a J-beta primer mix were used. Via MiXCR, TCRdb re-called the 5' RACE reads, giving one row per CDR3 protein. The sample carries 600,000 to 850,000 distinct CDR3 sequences, roughly 43% recorded once. Sequenced input: blood. The source of these receptors is a woman aged 55-69 years in good health.

The rearrangement links TRBV19 to TRBJ2-5; D is uncertain. Germline-derived CDR1 and CDR2 are LNHDA and SQIVND (reference sequence). CDR3 size: 15 residues. Between the trimmed V and J ends, which lost 6 bases and 11 bases, there was a span of 25 bases. Written as DNA, the CDR3 is TGTGCCAGTAGCCTTGATGGGGTTCCGTATCGGGCGCAGTACTTC. Amino acids: CASSLDGVPYRAQYF.

V and J are TRBV3-1 and TRBJ2-1, with a possible D match to TRBD2 (6 bases). Germline CDR1 reads LGHDT; CDR2 reads YNNKEL (reference sequence). This CDR3 comprises 14 residues. V was pared by 6 bases and J by 7 bases, with 16 bases between. CDR3 sequence reads: CASRQSGLGNEQFF. In DNA, the CDR3 is TGTGCCAGCAGACAATCGGGACTTGGAAATGAGCAGTTCTTC.

The sample holds one count of this clonotype. CDR3 in DNA: TGTGCCAGCAGTGACCGGGCTAGCGGGAGTCCAGATACGCAGTATTTT. Its protein is CASSDRASGSPDTQYF. V is TRBV6-1 and J is TRBJ2-3; 10 nucleotides agree with TRBD2. Germline CDR1 and CDR2: MNHNS and SASEGT. The CDR3 is made up of 16 amino acids. V shed 3 bases, J shed 4 bases, and the junction held 7 bases outside the gene matches.

In this sample, this clonotype turned up a few times. The chain combines TRBV7-6 with TRBJ2-1; TRBD2 matches 14 bases. V lost 5 bases to trimming and J lost 7 bases; unmatched junction nucleotides: 7. The CDR3 runs 16 residues. The germline V gene encodes CDR1 SGHVS and CDR2 FNYEAQ. The CDR3 coding sequence is TGTGCCAGCAGCAAGGGACTAGCGGGAGTTAGGAATGAGCAGTTCTTC. This encodes CASSKGLAGVRNEQFF.

The chain joins TRBV12-3 or TRBV12-4 to TRBJ2-3, with D perhaps TRBD2 (7 bases). V dropped 1 base and J dropped 0 bases, with 11 bases sitting between them. The CDR3 is 16 amino acids. The CDR3 spells CASSLGGGASTDTQYF. In nucleotides, the CDR3 is TGTGCCAGCAGTTTAGGGGGGGGGGCTAGCACAGATACGCAGTATTTT.

This clonotype was detected a few times. The chain has TRBV20-1 and TRBJ1-1, with 10 bases aligning to TRBD1. Germline V lookup: CDR1 DFQATT, CDR2 SNEGSKA (reference sequence). The CDR3 extends over 15 amino acids. Trimming at V came to 3 bases and at J to 0 bases, leaving 4 bases not matched to a gene. The CDR3 DNA reads as TGCAGTGCTAGTAGGACAGGGGGGGTGAACACTGAAGCTTTCTTT. This codes for CSASRTGGVNTEAFF.

This clonotype showed up just a few times. The rearrangement joins TRBV27 to TRBJ2-5; 7 positions agree with TRBD1. With V trimmed by 6 bases and J by 2 bases, 15 bases remained unmatched. CDR3 length: 17 amino acids. CDR1 is MNHEY and CDR2 is SMNVEV in the germline V gene (reference sequence). Here the CDR3 DNA reads TGTGCCAGCAGCCGAACAACAAGGGGGCTGGGGCAAGAGACCCAGTACTTC. It yields the protein CASSRTTRGLGQETQYF.

The sample holds many counts of this clonotype. The rearrangement joins TRBV3-1 to TRBJ2-3; no reliable D call. Between the trimmed V and J ends, which lost 0 bases and 6 bases, there was a span of 10 bases. This CDR3 contains 14 residues. CDR1 LGHDT and CDR2 YNNKEL come from the germline V gene (reference sequence). The CDR3: CASSQDSTFDTQYF. The CDR3 coding sequence is TGTGCCAGCAGCCAAGACTCTACCTTTGATACGCAGTATTTT.

J is TRBJ2-1 and V is TRBV29-1, with 7 bases aligning to TRBD1. CDR3 size: 16 residues. Unmatched junction bases numbered 7, after V lost 2 bases and J lost 0 bases. Germline V gene sequence: CDR1 SQVTM, CDR2 ANQGSEA. In DNA, the CDR3 is TGCAGCGTTGAAAATGGGGGACAGAGCTCCTACAATGAGCAGTTCTTC. Translating it yields CSVENGGQSSYNEQFF.

The table lists this clonotype with a few counts. This chain links TRBV7-3 with TRBJ2-7; 8 bases are shared with TRBD1. The CDR3 length is 14 residues. Germline-derived CDR1 and CDR2 are SGHTA and FQGTGA. The J segment lost 4 bases and the V segment lost 0 bases, leaving 2 bases of the junction unmatched. CDR3 residues: CASSLTGQGYEQYF. The CDR3 nucleotides are TGTGCCAGCAGCTTAACAGGACAGGGTTACGAGCAGTACTTC.

This clonotype occurred a few times. The V gene is TRBV3-1, the J gene TRBJ1-2, with D possibly matching TRBD1 (5 bases). This CDR3 contains 14 residues. From germline, CDR1 is LGHDT and CDR2 YNNKEL (reference sequence). Trimming left V 1 base short and J 2 bases short, with 8 bases between. The CDR3: CASSQAGENYGYTF. The DNA of the CDR3 is TGTGCCAGCAGCCAAGCGGGGGAGAACTATGGCTACACCTTC.

This clonotype was detected only a few times. The chain carries TRBV20-1 and TRBJ2-1; 11 bases are a match to TRBD2. Germline loops: CDR1 DFQATT, CDR2 SNEGSKA (reference sequence). This CDR3 region has 15 residues. V lost 5 bases and J lost 7; bases outside the gene matches: 10. As DNA, the CDR3 is TGCAGTGCTGTAATAGCGGGGGGGCTTATGAATGAGCAGTTCTTC. Its protein product is CSAVIAGGLMNEQFF.

This clonotype occurred many times. The V and J genes are TRBV29-1 and TRBJ2-1; the D gene is possibly TRBD1 (5 bases). There are 14 residues in the CDR3. Germline CDR1 is SQVTM and CDR2 is ANQGSEA. V was clipped by 5 bases and J by 7 bases, with 18 bases between them. The CDR3 loop reads CSVSRTSKGNEQFF. In DNA form, the CDR3 reads TGCAGCGTTAGTCGGACATCTAAAGGGAATGAGCAGTTCTTC.

In the case of this clonotype: A much bigger clone sits one base away, suggesting this may be a read error. V gene TRBV6-5 combines with J gene TRBJ2-6; 7 bases agree with TRBD2. The CDR3 runs to 15 residues. The V gene end was trimmed by 4 bases and the J gene end by 2 bases; junction bases not matched to a gene: 2. From germline, CDR1 is MNHEY and CDR2 SVGAGI. CDR3 amino acids: CASSSRGAGANVLTF. In nucleotides, the CDR3 is TGTGCCAGCAGTTCCCGGGGGGCTGGGGCCAACGTCCTGACTTTC.

The CDR3 sequence: CASSRQRDVENIQYF. CDR3 DNA: TGCGCCAGCAGCCGACAACGGGACGTTGAAAACATTCAGTACTTC. The J gene is TRBJ2-4, the V gene TRBV5-1; tentatively, D is TRBD1 or TRBD2 (5 bases each). Germline values: CDR1 SGHRS, CDR2 YFSETQ. The V gene lost 4 bases and the J gene lost 5 bases, with 16 bases spanning the gap. This CDR3 region has 15 residues.

The chain couples TRBV7-8 to TRBJ2-3; D call uncertain. Per germline, CDR1 SGHVS and CDR2 FQNEAQ. With 3 bases removed from V and 7 bases from J, the gap between germline ends came to 5 bases. The CDR3 has 11 amino acids. CDR3 in DNA: TGTGCCAGCAGCTTTTCGTATACGCAGTATTTT. Encoded protein: CASSFSYTQYF.

This clonotype was counted many times. This CDR3 reads CASSYSWEQYF. DNA of the CDR3: TGTGCCAGCAGTTATAGCTGGGAGCAGTACTTC. The V and J genes are TRBV6-2 or TRBV6-3 and TRBJ2-5; perhaps TRBD2 as D (5 bases). Trimming removed 3 bases from V and 11 bases from J, with 10 bases in between. The CDR3 extends over 11 amino acids. Germline V lookup: CDR1 MNHEY, CDR2 SVGEGT.

This clonotype was observed at least ten times. J is TRBJ2-5 and V is TRBV12-3 or TRBV12-4; D gene unclear. The CDR3 runs to 13 residues. V dropped 7 bases and J dropped 2 bases, with 11 bases sitting between them. CDR3 in DNA: TGTGCCAGCAACCCCCCCGGTCAAGAGACCCAGTACTTC. Protein sequence: CASNPPGQETQYF.

The chain uses TRBV9 and TRBJ2-7; 9 bases line up with TRBD1. With 3 bases clipped from V and 3 bases from J, the junction kept 4 bases outside the gene matches. The CDR3 length is 14 residues. Germline V gives CDR1 SGDLS, CDR2 YYNGEE. The CDR3 coding sequence is TGTGCCAGCAGCGAGGCGGGACAGGGCTACGAGCAGTACTTC. It yields the protein CASSEAGQGYEQYF.

This clonotype showed up just a few times. The gene calls are TRBV7-2 and TRBJ1-2, with 10 bases lining up with TRBD1. The CDR3 has 14 residues. Looked up from germline, CDR1 is SGHTA and CDR2 is FQGNSA. Losses at the gene ends were 2 bases for V and 6 bases for J; bases not matched to a gene: 3. The CDR3 bases are TGTGCCAGCAGCTTATCCGGGACAGGGGATGGCTACACCTTC. It translates to CASSLSGTGDGYTF.

The CDR3 nucleotides are TGTGCCAGCAGTGTCGAGGAAGTAGCCAAAAACATTCAGTACTTC. The encoded protein is CASSVEEVAKNIQYF. V usage is TRBV2 and J usage is TRBJ2-4, with D unresolved. V lost 4 bases and J 0 bases, leaving 10 bases between the germline ends. From germline, CDR1 is SNHLY and CDR2 FYNNEI. The CDR3 covers 15 residues.